Below, 13 T cell receptor beta chains from the same sample are listed, as sequenced in a study of cytomegalovirus exposure and HLA in healthy donors. Use of 60 Vbeta and 13 Jbeta primers characterized the PCR. Profiled with immunoSEQ multiplex PCR; TCRdb holds only in-frame clones, not every one. The sample yields some 130,000 clones, 60% to 80% seen once. Sequencing used PBMCs. These receptors originate from a man aged 50 to 60 in good health and CMV-seronegative.

The chain combines TRBV19 with TRBJ2-7; 10 bases agree with TRBD2. This CDR3 spans 15 amino acids. Germline lookup yields CDR1 LNHDA and CDR2 SQIVND (reference sequence). V lost 4 bases and J lost 0; bases outside the gene matches: 3. In DNA, the CDR3 is TGTGCCAGTAGTAAGCCTAGCGGGAGCTCCTACGAGCAGTACTTC. It translates to CASSKPSGSSYEQYF.

V usage is TRBV10-3 and J usage is TRBJ2-1; 7 bases match TRBD2. The V gene end was trimmed by 0 bases and the J gene end by 9 bases; junction bases not matched to a gene: 11. There are 16 residues in the CDR3. CDR1 is ENHRY and CDR2 is SYGVKD in the germline V gene. The CDR3 reads CAISESRGGSLVEQFF. The CDR3 DNA reads TGTGCCATCAGTGAGTCCCGCGGGGGATCACTAGTTGAGCAGTTCTTC.

This clone was detected a few times. This chain connects TRBV2 to TRBJ2-7; 7 bases are a match to TRBD2. Germline assignment: CDR1 SNHLY and CDR2 FYNNEI. Trimming cost V 4 bases and J 6 bases; bases outside gene matches: 9. CDR3 length equals 14 residues. CDR3 sequence reads: CASSGGGIGTEQYF. Here the CDR3 DNA reads TGTGCCAGCAGTGGGGGGGGGATAGGGACCGAGCAGTACTTC.

The rearrangement joins TRBV25-1 to TRBJ1-4, with a weak D call TRBD1 (5 bases). Trimming took off 6 bases at V and 8 bases at J, with 7 bases between the two ends. The CDR3 covers 11 residues. Looked up from germline, CDR1 is MGHDK and CDR2 is SYGVNS. CDR3 sequence: CASRGGEKLFF. In nucleotides, the CDR3 is TGTGCCAGCAGGGGGGGGGAAAAACTGTTTTTT. Full variable domain (remainder filled in from reference TRBV25-1 and TRBJ1-4): EADIYQTPRYLVIGTGKKITLECSQTMGHDKMYWYQQDPGMELHLIHYSYGVNSTEKGDLSSESTVSRIRTEHFPLTLESARPSHTSQYLCASRGGEKLFFGSGTQLSVL.

V usage is TRBV27 and J usage is TRBJ2-5; no clear D. Trimming removed 1 base from V and 2 bases from J, with 5 bases in between. Germline V gene sequence: CDR1 MNHEY, CDR2 SMNVEV (reference sequence). The CDR3 contains 13 residues. This CDR3 is CASSLFRQETQYF. CDR3 nucleotides: TGTGCCAGCAGTTTATTCCGTCAAGAGACCCAGTACTTC.

The chain combines TRBV7-9 with TRBJ2-3; 7 bases are a match to TRBD1. The length of the CDR3 is 14 residues. Germline V gene data show CDR1 as SEHNR and CDR2 as FQNEAQ (reference sequence). With 5 bases clipped from V and 6 bases from J, the junction kept 8 bases outside the gene matches. The CDR3 sequence is CASSANRGADTQYF. CDR3 sequence (DNA): TGTGCCAGCAGCGCTAACAGGGGAGCTGATACGCAGTATTTT.

CDR3 coding DNA: TGTGCCAGCAGCTTGGTGCGTGAAGCTTTCTTT. This encodes CASSLVREAFF. This chain joins TRBV5-8 and TRBJ1-1; D gene uncertain. Germline CDR1 SGHTS, CDR2 YDEGEE. This CDR3 is built from 11 residues. V was cut by 0 bases and J by 7 bases, with 4 bases left in between.

The rearrangement uses TRBV15 and TRBJ1-2; 7 positions agree with TRBD1. Germline V gene sequence: CDR1 LNHNV, CDR2 YYDKDF (reference sequence). After removal of 4 bases from V and 4 bases from J, the junction contained 6 bases not matched to a gene. The CDR3 is 14 amino acids. Here the CDR3 reads CATSTRTGAYGYTF. CDR3 DNA sequence: TGTGCCACCAGCACTCGGACAGGCGCCTATGGCTACACCTTC.

This clone was observed a handful of times. The chain is built from TRBV4-1 and TRBJ1-1; no definite D call. Trimming removed 0 bases at V and 6 bases at J, with 11 bases between. Germline V lookup: CDR1 MGHRA, CDR2 YSYEKL. CDR3 size: 14 residues. The CDR3 nucleotides read TGCGCCAGCAGCCAAGATATGAGGGTCGCTGAAGCTTTCTTT. Amino acids: CASSQDMRVAEAFF.

CDR3: CASSLEGREYQPQHF. The CDR3 DNA reads as TGCGCCAGCAGCTTGGAAGGCAGGGAATATCAGCCCCAGCATTTT. J is TRBJ1-5 and V is TRBV5-1; a weak D match, TRBD1 (5 bases). The CDR3 extends over 15 amino acids. Between the trimmed V and J ends, which lost 0 bases and 5 bases, there was a span of 12 bases. The germline gives CDR1 SGHRS, CDR2 YFSETQ.

This rearrangement joins TRBV5-1 to TRBJ2-5, with 8 positions matching TRBD1. The J call is in doubt because the DNA end fits TRBJ2-7 better. The CDR3 spans 15 residues. CDR1 and CDR2 (germline): SGHRS, YFSETQ. The CDR3 sequence: CASNKDRVSSYEQYF. The DNA of the CDR3 is TGCGCCAGCAACAAGGACAGGGTCAGCTCCTACGAGCAGTACTTC.

The rearrangement links TRBV5-1 to TRBJ1-5; no clear D gene. V dropped 0 bases and J dropped 3 bases, with 10 bases sitting between them. Looked up from germline, CDR1 is SGHRS and CDR2 is YFSETQ. The length of the CDR3 is 15 residues. The CDR3 sequence is CASSLGGENNQPQHF. The CDR3 nucleotides are TGCGCCAGCAGCTTGGGGGGAGAAAACAATCAGCCCCAGCATTTT.

The CDR3 sequence is CASSAGRNQPQHF. The CDR3 bases are TGTGCCAGCAGTGCAGGCCGCAATCAGCCCCAGCATTTT. This chain connects TRBV6-4 to TRBJ1-5; D remains ambiguous. The germline CDR1 and CDR2 sequences are MRHNA and SNTAGT. The V and J ends lost 4 bases and 2 bases respectively, with 6 bases between them. The CDR3 is 13 amino acids.